Detailed here is one T cell receptor beta chain. Antigen: not known. This record comes from a study of cytomegalovirus exposure and HLA in healthy donors. About the study: Earlier, 150 million to 200 million T cells were analyzed, and fewer than 120 million unique TCR beta sequences were found among them.

The PCR contained 60 Vbeta and 13 Jbeta primers. The data were produced by immunoSEQ multiplex PCR, yet TCRdb's version contains in-frame clones alone and is incomplete. This table has around 150,000 clones, 60% to 85% appearing once. Regarding the study as a whole: A later examination showed that TCR association rates differed by HLA locus, with DRB1 most and HLA-C fewest. The study recorded around 160 TCR beta chains that were cytomegalovirus-associated. Excluded were some V segments that proved indistinguishable, including TRBV6-2 and TRBV6-3.

Trimming stripped 6 bases from V and 3 bases from J, with 5 bases between. Germline loops: CDR1 SNHLY, CDR2 FYNNEI. This CDR3 has 12 amino acids. The receptor's source is a woman in her thirties or forties in good health and CMV-seronegative. The V and J genes are TRBV2 and TRBJ2-2; D not resolved. The sequencing input was PBMCs. The CDR3 spells CASREYTGELFF. CDR3 nucleotides: TGTGCCAGCAGGGAGTACACCGGGGAGCTGTTTTTT.